The 8 T cell receptor beta chains below all came from one sample that was sequenced in a study of blood T cell repertoires in COVID-19. TCRdb's table, derived via immunoSEQ multiplex PCR, lists solely in-frame clones and lacks some. The table records roughly 230,000 clones, around 90% of them present only once. The sample taken for sequencing was peripheral blood. These receptors were collected from a woman aged 55-69 years with COVID-19, enrolled during active disease.

This rearrangement joins TRBV6-5 to TRBJ2-2, with D tentatively TRBD1 (6 bases). Germline assignment: CDR1 MNHEY and CDR2 SVGAGI. Trimming removed 5 bases at V and 5 bases at J, with 12 bases between. This CDR3 region has 14 residues. The CDR3 region is CASSNAGTTGELFF. The CDR3 region has the DNA TGTGCCAGCAGTAACGCCGGGACAACCGGGGAGCTGTTTTTT.

The J gene is TRBJ1-2, the V gene TRBV6-5; the D gene is possibly TRBD1 (6 bases). Trimming stripped 7 bases from V and 5 bases from J, with 20 bases between. The length of the CDR3 is 15 residues. In germline, CDR1 is MNHEY, CDR2 SVGAGI. The CDR3 loop is CASTPAGATSYGYTF. Written as DNA, the CDR3 is TGTGCCAGCACGCCGGCGGGGGCAACGTCTTATGGCTACACCTTC.

The rearrangement uses TRBV4-1 and TRBJ2-3; 9 bases are shared with TRBD2. V dropped 1 base and J dropped 0; count of bases not matched to a gene: 17. Germline CDR1 reads MGHRA; CDR2 reads YSYEKL. The CDR3 consists of 21 residues. The CDR3 sequence: CASSQGQDVRGGHFSTDTQYF. CDR3 DNA: TGCGCCAGCAGCCAAGGCCAAGACGTGCGGGGGGGACACTTCAGCACAGATACGCAGTATTTT.

The chain combines TRBV6-4 with TRBJ2-1; a possible D gene is TRBD1 (5 bases). This CDR3 spans 16 amino acids. Germline values: CDR1 MRHNA, CDR2 SNTAGT. Trimming pared 0 bases from V and 2 bases from J, leaving 11 bases between. CDR3 DNA sequence: TGTGCCAGCAGTGACTCCGGCAGGGTCGCCTACAATGAGCAGTTCTTC. It is translated as CASSDSGRVAYNEQFF.

The rearrangement joins TRBV2 to TRBJ1-6; no firm D call. The CDR3 consists of 15 residues. Trimming removed 2 bases from V and 2 bases from J, with 7 bases in between. Germline CDR1 and CDR2: SNHLY and FYNNEI. CDR3 residues: CASSEIRTYNSPLHF. CDR3 nucleotides: TGTGCCAGCAGTGAAATTCGTACCTATAATTCACCCCTCCACTTT.

The chain uses TRBV30 and TRBJ2-7; D call uncertain. The CDR3 is 12 residues long. Germline CDR1 and CDR2: GTSNPN and SVGIG (reference sequence). V was clipped by 5 bases and J by 0 bases, with 8 bases between them. CDR3 protein: CAWDGASYEQYF. The CDR3 nucleotides read TGTGCCTGGGACGGAGCCTCCTACGAGCAGTACTTC.

The genes are TRBV29-1 and TRBJ1-5, with TRBD1 as a possible D gene (5 bases). CDR1 and CDR2 (germline): SQVTM, ANQGSEA. The V gene lost 6 bases and the J gene lost 6 bases, with 15 bases spanning the gap. CDR3 length: 13 amino acids. Here the CDR3 reads CSVQGGEAQPQHF. CDR3 in DNA: TGCAGCGTCCAAGGAGGGGAGGCTCAGCCCCAGCATTTT. Together with reference TRBV29-1 and TRBJ1-5, the CDR3 gives the full variable domain: SAVISQKPSRDICQRGTSLTIQCQVDSQVTMMFWYRQQPGQSLTLIATANQGSEATYESGFVIDKFPISRPNLTFSTLTVSNMSPEDSSIYLCSVQGGEAQPQHFGDGTRLSIL.

This rearrangement joins TRBV6-5 to TRBJ1-2; no definite D call. V lost 0 bases and J lost 8, with 10 bases in between. CDR3 size: 13 residues. Germline-derived CDR1 and CDR2 are MNHEY and SVGAGI. CDR3 region: CASSYSSGFGYTF. CDR3 DNA sequence: TGTGCCAGCAGTTACTCGAGCGGGTTCGGCTACACCTTC.